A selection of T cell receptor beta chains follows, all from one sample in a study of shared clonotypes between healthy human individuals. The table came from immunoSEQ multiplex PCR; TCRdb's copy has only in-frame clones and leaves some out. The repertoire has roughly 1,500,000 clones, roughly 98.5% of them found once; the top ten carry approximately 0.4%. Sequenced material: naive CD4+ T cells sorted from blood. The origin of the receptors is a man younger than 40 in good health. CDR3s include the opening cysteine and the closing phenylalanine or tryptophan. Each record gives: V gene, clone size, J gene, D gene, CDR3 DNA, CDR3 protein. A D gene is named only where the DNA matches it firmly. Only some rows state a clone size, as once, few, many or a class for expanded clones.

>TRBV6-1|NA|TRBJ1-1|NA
TGTGCCAGCTACTGGGGACACGGTGGCACTGAAGCTTTCTTT
CASYWGHGGTEAFF
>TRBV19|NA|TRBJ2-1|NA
TGTGCCAGTAGTATTGGGCTAAACAATGAGCAGTTCTTC
CASSIGLNNEQFF
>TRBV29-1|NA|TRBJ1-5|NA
TGCAGCGTTGCTAGTACTGATCAGCCCCAGCATTTT
CSVASTDQPQHF
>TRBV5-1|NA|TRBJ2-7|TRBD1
TGCGCCAGCAGCCAAAACCCGGGACAGGGGGAAGAGCAGTACTTC
CASSQNPGQGEEQYF
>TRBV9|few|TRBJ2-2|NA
TGTGCCAGCTCACTAGTTAATACCGGGGAGCTGTTTTTT
CASSLVNTGELFF
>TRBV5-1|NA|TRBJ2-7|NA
TGCGCCAGCAGCCTGGGCCAGCTCTACGAGCAGTACTTC
CASSLGQLYEQYF
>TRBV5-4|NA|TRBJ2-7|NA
TGTGCCAGCAGCTTGGACAGGTACGAGCAGTACTTC
CASSLDRYEQYF
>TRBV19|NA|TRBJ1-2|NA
TGTGCCAGTAGTCCAAGTCGGTCCCCATACTATGGCTACACCTTC
CASSPSRSPYYGYTF
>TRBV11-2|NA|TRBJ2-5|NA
TGTGCCAGCAGCTTAGGTCCGGGATATAGAGAAGAGACCCAGTACTTC
CASSLGPGYREETQYF
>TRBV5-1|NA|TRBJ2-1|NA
TGCGCCAGCAGCTTGTTCTTCGGGATAGGTCCCAATGAGCAGTTCTTC
CASSLFFGIGPNEQFF
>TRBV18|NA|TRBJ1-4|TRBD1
TGTGCCAGCTCACCACGCCCCGCGACAGGGGAGTTTTTGGAAAAACTGTTTTTT
CASSPRPATGEFLEKLFF
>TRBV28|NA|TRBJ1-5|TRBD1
TGTGCCAGCAGTAAGGACAGGGGGCGAGGATATCAGCCCCAGCATTTT
CASSKDRGRGYQPQHF
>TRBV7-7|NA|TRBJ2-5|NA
TGTGCCAGCAGCTCCGGGGGAGTCCAAGAGACCCAGTACTTC
CASSSGGVQETQYF
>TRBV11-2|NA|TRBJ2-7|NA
TGTGCCAGCAGCCGGACCTTAACCACGTTCTACGAGCAGTACTTC
CASSRTLTTFYEQYF
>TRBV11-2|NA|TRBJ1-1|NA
TGTGCCAGCAGCTTAGCAGGGAAGAACACTGAAGCTTTCTTT
CASSLAGKNTEAFF
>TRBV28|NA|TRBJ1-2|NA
TGTGCCAGCAGTTTTTGGACTGCTAACTATGGCTACACCTTC
CASSFWTANYGYTF
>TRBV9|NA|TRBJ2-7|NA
TGTGCCAGCAGCGCCGTGGGCTACGAGCAGTACTTC
CASSAVGYEQYF
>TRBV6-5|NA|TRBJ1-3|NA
TGTGCCAGCAGCCTTACAGTGAACTCTGGAAACACCATATATTTT
CASSLTVNSGNTIYF
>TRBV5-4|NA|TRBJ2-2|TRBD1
TGTGCCAGCAGCCCAGGGGGCCTAAACACCGGGGAGCTGTTTTTT
CASSPGGLNTGELFF
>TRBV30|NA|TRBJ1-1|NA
TGTGCCGCCGGTAATCGGGGGACTGAAGCTTTCTTT
CAAGNRGTEAFF
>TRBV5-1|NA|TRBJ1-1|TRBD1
TGCGCCAGCAGCTCCGGACAGGGGAACACTGAAGCTTTCTTT
CASSSGQGNTEAFF
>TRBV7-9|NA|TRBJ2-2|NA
TGTGCCAGCAGCCACAGGGTCCTCGGGGAGCTGTTTTTT
CASSHRVLGELFF
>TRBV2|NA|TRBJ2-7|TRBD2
TGTGCCAGCAACCTAGCGGGTTCTCAATCGTTCATCGGCTACGAGCAGTACTTC
CASNLAGSQSFIGYEQYF
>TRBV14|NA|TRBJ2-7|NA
TGTGCCAGCAGCAAGAATTACCGACGGACTGGGGGTTTCTACGAGCAGTACTTC
CASSKNYRRTGGFYEQYF
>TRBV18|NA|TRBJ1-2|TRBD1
TGTGCCAGCTCACCAATAGACAGGGAGGGCTATGGCTACACCTTC
CASSPIDREGYGYTF
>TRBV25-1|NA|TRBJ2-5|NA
TGTGCCAGCAGTGACGCCGGGACAACCAAAGGGACCCAGTACTTC
CASSDAGTTKGTQYF
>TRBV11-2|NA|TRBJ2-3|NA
TGTGCCAGCAGCTTAGAGGTCACAGATACGCAGTATTTT
CASSLEVTDTQYF
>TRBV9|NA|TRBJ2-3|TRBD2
TGTGCCAGCAGCGTAGGGGCTAGCGGGACAAGTACGCAGTATTTT
CASSVGASGTSTQYF
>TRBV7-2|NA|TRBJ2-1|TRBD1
TGTGCCAGCAGCTTAGTCGGCAGGGGGACCCCGTACAATGAGCAGTTCTTC
CASSLVGRGTPYNEQFF
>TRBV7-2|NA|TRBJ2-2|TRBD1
TGTGCCAGCAGCTTAATTTTCGGGACAGGGGGCTCGAACACCGGGGAGCTGTTTTTT
CASSLIFGTGGSNTGELFF
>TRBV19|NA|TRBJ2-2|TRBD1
TGTGCCAGTAGGGCAGGGGGCCGGACCGGGGAGCTGTTTTTT
CASRAGGRTGELFF
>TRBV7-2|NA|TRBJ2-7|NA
TGTGCCACCGCAGAAGCGTTTTACTACGAGCAGTACTTC
CATAEAFYYEQYF
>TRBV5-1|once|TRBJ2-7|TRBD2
TGCGCCAGCAGCTTCAACCGGGTAGCGGGATCCTACGAGCAGTACTTC
CASSFNRVAGSYEQYF
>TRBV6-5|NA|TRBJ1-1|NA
TGTGCCAGCAGTTTCCGGACGGGGAACACTGAAGCTTTCTTT
CASSFRTGNTEAFF
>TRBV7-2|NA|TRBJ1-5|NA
TGTGCCAGCAGCTTAAGGCAGGGACAGCCCCAGCATTTT
CASSLRQGQPQHF
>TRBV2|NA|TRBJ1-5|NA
TGTGCCAGCAGGGACGGCAATCAGCCCCAGCATTTT
CASRDGNQPQHF
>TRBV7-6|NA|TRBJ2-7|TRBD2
TGTGCCAGCAGCTTAACCCCCGCGGGAGGGATTTCCGAGCAGTACTTC
CASSLTPAGGISEQYF
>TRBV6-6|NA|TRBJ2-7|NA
TGTGCCAGCAGTTATCGGGTTTCCTACGAGCAGTACTTC
CASSYRVSYEQYF
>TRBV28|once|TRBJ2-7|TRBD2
TGTGCCAGCAGTTCTCCGGGCGGGGGCTACGAGCAGTACTTC
CASSSPGGGYEQYF
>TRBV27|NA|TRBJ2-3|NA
TGTGCCAGCAGTTTACCTGGACTCCCCTCTACGCAGTATTTT
CASSLPGLPSTQYF
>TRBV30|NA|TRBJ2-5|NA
TGTGCCTGGAGTGCGAATACCCCCGGGACCCAGTACTTC
CAWSANTPGTQYF
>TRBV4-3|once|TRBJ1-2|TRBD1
TGCGCCAGCAGCCTGACAGGGGGCGCCTATGGCTACACCTTC
CASSLTGGAYGYTF
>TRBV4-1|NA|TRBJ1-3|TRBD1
TGCGCCAGCAGCCACGGATCTAGGACAGGGGGCTCTGGAAACACCATATATTTT
CASSHGSRTGGSGNTIYF
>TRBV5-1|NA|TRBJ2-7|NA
TGCGCCAGCAGCTTGGAGTTAAACAGGGACGAGCAGTACTTC
CASSLELNRDEQYF
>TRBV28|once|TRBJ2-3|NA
TGTGCCAGCAGTTTTCCCGGCGGGACGCAGTATTTT
CASSFPGGTQYF
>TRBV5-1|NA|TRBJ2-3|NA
TGCGCCAGCAGCTTGAGTCTTTTAGCCTCAACCACAGATACGCAGTATTTT
CASSLSLLASTTDTQYF